This T cell receptor beta chain appears in the sequencing data of a study of T cell responses to AZD1222 COVID-19 vaccine. Profiling relied on immunoSEQ multiplex PCR, and the TCRdb table lists in-frame clones only, not all of them. The sample records 140,000 to 150,000 clones, around 86% being singletons. Study-level results: None of the repertoires were sampled until the peak T cell response had passed. Clonal diversity may have been underestimated, and the donors were mostly white British, with more females than males.

With respect to this clone: The antigen is undetermined.

The sample was peripheral blood, taken on day 0 of MenACWY control vaccination. The clonotype comes from an adult in good health.

The CDR3 loop is CASSRPIRAGNTEAFF. The CDR3 DNA reads as TGTGCCAGCAGTAGACCGATCAGGGCGGGGAACACTGAAGCTTTCTTT. The chain couples TRBV28 to TRBJ1-1, with D maybe TRBD1 (5 bases). This CDR3 has 16 amino acids. Looked up from germline, CDR1 is MDHEN and CDR2 is SYDVKM. Deletions cut 5 bases from V and 1 base from J, with 17 bases between.